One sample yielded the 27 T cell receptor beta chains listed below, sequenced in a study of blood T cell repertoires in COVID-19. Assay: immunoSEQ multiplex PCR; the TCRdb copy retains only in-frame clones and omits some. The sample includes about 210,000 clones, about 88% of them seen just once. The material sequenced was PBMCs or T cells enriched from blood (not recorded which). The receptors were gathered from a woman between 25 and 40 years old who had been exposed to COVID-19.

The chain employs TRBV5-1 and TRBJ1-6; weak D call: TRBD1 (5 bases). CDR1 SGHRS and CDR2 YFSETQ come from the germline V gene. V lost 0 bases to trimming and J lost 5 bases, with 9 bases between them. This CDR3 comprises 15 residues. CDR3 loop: CASSLGQQNNSPLHF. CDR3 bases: TGCGCCAGCAGCTTGGGACAGCAGAATAATTCACCCCTCCACTTT.

CDR3 sequence: CATGGSGYTF. The CDR3 DNA follows: TGTGCCACCGGGGGGTCCGGCTACACCTTC. The chain has TRBV28 and TRBJ1-2; TRBD1 might be the D (5 bases). From germline, CDR1 is MDHEN and CDR2 SYDVKM. The V end lost 10 bases, the J end lost 8 bases, and 11 bases lay between the germline ends. This CDR3 contains 10 residues.

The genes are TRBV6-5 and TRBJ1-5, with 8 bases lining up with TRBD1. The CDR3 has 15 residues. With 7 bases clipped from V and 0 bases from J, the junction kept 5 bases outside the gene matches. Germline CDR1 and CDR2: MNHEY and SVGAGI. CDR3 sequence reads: CASMPGQGSNQPQHF. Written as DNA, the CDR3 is TGTGCCAGCATGCCCGGACAGGGTAGCAATCAGCCCCAGCATTTT.

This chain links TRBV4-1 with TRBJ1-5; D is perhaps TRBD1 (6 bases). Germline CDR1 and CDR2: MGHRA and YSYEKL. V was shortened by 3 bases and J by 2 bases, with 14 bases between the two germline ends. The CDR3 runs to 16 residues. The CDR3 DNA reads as TGCGCCAGCAGCCACACCTCGGGGGGGCGCAATCAGCCCCAGCATTTT. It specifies CASSHTSGGRNQPQHF.

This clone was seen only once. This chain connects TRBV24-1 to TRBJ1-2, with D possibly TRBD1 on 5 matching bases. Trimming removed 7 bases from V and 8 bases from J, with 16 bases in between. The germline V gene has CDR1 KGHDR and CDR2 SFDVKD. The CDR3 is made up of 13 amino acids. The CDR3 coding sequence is TGTGCCACCAGCGACTCGGAAAGGGGCGGCTACACCTTC. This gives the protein CATSDSERGGYTF.

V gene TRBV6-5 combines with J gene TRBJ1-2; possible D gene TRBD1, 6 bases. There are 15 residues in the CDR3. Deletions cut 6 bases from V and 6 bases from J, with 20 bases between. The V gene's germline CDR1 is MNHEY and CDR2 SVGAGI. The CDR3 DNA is TGTGCCAGCAGCTCGTGGGGGGGCCGGATCGATGGCTACACCTTC. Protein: CASSSWGGRIDGYTF.

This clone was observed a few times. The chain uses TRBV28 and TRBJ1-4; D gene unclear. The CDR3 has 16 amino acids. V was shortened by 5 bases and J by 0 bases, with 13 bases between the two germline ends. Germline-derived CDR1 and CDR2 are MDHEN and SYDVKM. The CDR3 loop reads CASSPVRPSTNEKLFF. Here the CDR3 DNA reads TGTGCCAGCAGTCCGGTTCGTCCTTCAACTAATGAAAAACTGTTTTTT.

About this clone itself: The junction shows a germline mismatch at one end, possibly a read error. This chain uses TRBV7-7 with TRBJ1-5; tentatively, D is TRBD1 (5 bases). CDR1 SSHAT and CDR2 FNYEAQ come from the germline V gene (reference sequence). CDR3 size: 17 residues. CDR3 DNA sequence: TGTGCTAGCAACTCGAAGGGGCTGGATTTTGCGAATCAGCCCCAGCATTTT. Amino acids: CASNSKGLDFANQPQHF.

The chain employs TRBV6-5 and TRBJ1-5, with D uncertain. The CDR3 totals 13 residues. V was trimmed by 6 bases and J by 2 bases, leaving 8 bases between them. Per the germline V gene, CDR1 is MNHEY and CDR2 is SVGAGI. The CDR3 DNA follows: TGTGCCAGCAGAAAACACGGCAATCAGCCCCAGCATTTT. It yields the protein CASRKHGNQPQHF.

The CDR3 DNA is TGCGCCAGCACAAGGACAGGGGGCGAATATGGCTACACCTTC. It translates to CASTRTGGEYGYTF. This chain uses TRBV5-1 with TRBJ1-2, with 11 bases aligning to TRBD1. The length of the CDR3 is 14 residues. V shed 6 bases and J 5 bases; nucleotides not matched to a gene: 6. From germline, CDR1 is SGHRS and CDR2 YFSETQ.

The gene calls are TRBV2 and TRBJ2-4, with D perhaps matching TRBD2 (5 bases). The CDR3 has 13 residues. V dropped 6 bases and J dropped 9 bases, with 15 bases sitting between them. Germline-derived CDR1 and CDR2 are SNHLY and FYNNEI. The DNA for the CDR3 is TGTGCCAGCAGCGGACCCCAAAGCGGCATTCAGTACTTC. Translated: CASSGPQSGIQYF.

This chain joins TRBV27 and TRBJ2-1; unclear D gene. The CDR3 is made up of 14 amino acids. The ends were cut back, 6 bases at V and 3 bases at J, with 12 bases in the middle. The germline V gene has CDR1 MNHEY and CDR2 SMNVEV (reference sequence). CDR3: CASSGFRGYNEQFF. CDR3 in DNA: TGTGCCAGCAGCGGCTTCCGCGGCTACAATGAGCAGTTCTTC.

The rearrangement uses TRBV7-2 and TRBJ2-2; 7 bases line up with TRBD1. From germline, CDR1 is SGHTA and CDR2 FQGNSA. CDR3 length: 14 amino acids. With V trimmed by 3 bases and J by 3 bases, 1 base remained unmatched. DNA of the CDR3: TGTGCCAGCAGCTTCACAGGGGACACCGGGGAGCTGTTTTTT. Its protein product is CASSFTGDTGELFF.

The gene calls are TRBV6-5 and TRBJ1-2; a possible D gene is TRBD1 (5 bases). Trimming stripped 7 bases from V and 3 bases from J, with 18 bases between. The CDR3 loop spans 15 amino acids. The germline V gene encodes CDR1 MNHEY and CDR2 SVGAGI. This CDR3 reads CASTHPRGRDYGYTF. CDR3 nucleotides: TGTGCCAGCACCCATCCGCGGGGCAGGGACTATGGCTACACCTTC.

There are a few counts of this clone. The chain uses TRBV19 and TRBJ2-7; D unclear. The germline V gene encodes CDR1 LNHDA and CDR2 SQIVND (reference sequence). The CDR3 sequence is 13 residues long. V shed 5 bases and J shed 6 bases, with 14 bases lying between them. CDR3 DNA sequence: TGTGCCAGTAGTGGCAGGCTTTTCTTCGAGCAGTACTTC. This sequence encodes CASSGRLFFEQYF.

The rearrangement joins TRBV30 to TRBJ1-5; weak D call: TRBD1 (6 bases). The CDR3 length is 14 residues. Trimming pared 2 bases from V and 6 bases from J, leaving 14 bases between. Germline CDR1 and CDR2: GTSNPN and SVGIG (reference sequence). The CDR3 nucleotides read TGTGCCTGGAGTTTGGACAGCTCCCTTCAGCCCCAGCATTTT. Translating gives CAWSLDSSLQPQHF.

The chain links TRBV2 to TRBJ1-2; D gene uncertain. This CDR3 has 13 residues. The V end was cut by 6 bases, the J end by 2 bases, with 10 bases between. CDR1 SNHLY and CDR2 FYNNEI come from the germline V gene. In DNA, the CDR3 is TGTGCCAGCAGGGGCCAGCTGAACTATGGCTACACCTTC. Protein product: CASRGQLNYGYTF.

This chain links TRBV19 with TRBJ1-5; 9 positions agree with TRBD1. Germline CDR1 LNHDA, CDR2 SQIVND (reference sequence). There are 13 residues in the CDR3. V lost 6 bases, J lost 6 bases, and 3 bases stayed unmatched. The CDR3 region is CASRGQGIQPQHF. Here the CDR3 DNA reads TGTGCCAGTAGGGGACAGGGAATTCAGCCCCAGCATTTT.

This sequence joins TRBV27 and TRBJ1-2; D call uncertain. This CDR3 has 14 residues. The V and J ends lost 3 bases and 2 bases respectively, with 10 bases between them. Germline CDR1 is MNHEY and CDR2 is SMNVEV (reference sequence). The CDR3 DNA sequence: TGTGCCAGCAGTTTTAATATGGCCAACTATGGCTACACCTTC. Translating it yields CASSFNMANYGYTF.

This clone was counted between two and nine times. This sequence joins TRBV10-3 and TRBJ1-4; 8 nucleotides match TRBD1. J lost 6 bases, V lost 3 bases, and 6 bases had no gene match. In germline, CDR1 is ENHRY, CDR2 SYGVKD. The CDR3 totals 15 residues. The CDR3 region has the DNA TGTGCCATCAGTGATGGTCAGGGGGCGCATGAAAAACTGTTTTTT. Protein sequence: CAISDGQGAHEKLFF.

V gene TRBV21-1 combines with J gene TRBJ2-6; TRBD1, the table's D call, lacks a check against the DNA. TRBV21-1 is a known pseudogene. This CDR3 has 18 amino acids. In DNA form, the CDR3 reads TGTGCCAGCAGCAAAGAGGGGACAGGGACACTCGGGGCCAACGTCCTGACTTTC. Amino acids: CASSKEGTGTLGANVLTF.

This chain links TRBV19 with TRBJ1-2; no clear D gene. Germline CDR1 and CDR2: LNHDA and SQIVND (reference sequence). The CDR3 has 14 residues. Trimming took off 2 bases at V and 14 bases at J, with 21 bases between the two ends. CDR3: CASSIIAASEATTF. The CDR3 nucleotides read TGTGCCAGTAGTATAATAGCAGCCTCAGAGGCTACGACCTTC.

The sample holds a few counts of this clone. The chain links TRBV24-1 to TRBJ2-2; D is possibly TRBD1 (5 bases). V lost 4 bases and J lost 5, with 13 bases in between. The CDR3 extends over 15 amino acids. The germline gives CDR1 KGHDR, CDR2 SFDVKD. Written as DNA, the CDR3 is TGTGCCACCAGTGAGTCCGACAGAGAAACCGGGGAGCTGTTTTTT. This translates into CATSESDRETGELFF.

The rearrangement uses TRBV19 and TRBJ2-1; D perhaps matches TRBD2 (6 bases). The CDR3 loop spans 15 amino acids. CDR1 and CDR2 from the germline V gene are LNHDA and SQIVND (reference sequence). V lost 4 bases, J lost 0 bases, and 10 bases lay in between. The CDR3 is CASSTRGFSYNEQFF. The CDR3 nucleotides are TGTGCCAGTAGTACTCGGGGGTTCTCCTACAATGAGCAGTTCTTC.

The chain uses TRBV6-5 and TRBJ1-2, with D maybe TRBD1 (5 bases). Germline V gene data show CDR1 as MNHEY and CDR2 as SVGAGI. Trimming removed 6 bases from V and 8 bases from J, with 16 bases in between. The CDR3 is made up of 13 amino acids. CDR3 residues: CASSAEGFGGYTF. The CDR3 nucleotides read TGTGCCAGCAGCGCGGAGGGGTTCGGGGGCTACACCTTC.

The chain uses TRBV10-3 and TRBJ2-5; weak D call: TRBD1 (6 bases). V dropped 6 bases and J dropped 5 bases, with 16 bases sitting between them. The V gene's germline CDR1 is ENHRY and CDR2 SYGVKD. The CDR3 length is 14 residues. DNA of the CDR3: TGTGCCATCAGCCCCCAGGGGAGCGAGGAGACCCAGTACTTC. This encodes CAISPQGSEETQYF.

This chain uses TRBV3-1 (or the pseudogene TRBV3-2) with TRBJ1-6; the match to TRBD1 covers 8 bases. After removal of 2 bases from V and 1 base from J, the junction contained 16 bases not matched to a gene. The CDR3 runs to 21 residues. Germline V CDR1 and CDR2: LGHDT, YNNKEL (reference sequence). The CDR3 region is CASSQQKRDRNFVSYNSPLHF. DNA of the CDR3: TGTGCCAGCAGCCAACAAAAACGGGACAGGAACTTCGTATCCTATAATTCACCCCTCCACTTT.